The 8 T cell receptor beta chains below come from one sample, sequenced in a study of cytomegalovirus exposure and HLA in healthy donors (dated by TCRdb to about 2017). The library relied on the immunoSEQ multiplex PCR assay. A mixture of 60 forward primers for TCR Vbeta segments and 13 reverse primers for TCR Jbeta segments was used in the multiplex PCR. The table comes from immuneACCESS by way of TCRdb, which keeps in-frame sequences with V and J called. Part of the clones is missing from these tables; in studies checked, under half for an unresolved V gene and the rest for unknown reasons. The sample table on file contains some 130,000 clones. The biggest ten clones account for approximately 1.7% of the sample. Sequenced material: PBMCs. Receptors were obtained from a man aged 18 to 30 in good health and CMV-seronegative.

CDR3 coding DNA: TGTGCCAGCAGCGTCCGGGGGGGCGGGGAGACCCAGTACTTC. The encoded protein is CASSVRGGGETQYF. The rearrangement links TRBV25-1 to TRBJ2-5; TRBD2 matches at 8 bases. The CDR3 covers 14 residues. CDR1 and CDR2 from the germline V gene are MGHDK and SYGVNS. V trimming: 6 bases; J trimming: 5 bases; junction bases outside the gene matches: 8.

This rearrangement joins TRBV9 to TRBJ2-1; D possibly corresponds to TRBD1 (5 bases). The germline gives CDR1 SGDLS, CDR2 YYNGEE. The CDR3 extends over 13 amino acids. The V end was cut by 7 bases, the J end by 1 base, with 9 bases between. As DNA, the CDR3 is TGTGCCAGCGGGGCCCCGTCCTACAATGAGCAGTTCTTC. Its translation is CASGAPSYNEQFF.

This chain uses TRBV29-1 with TRBJ2-5; possible D gene TRBD2, 6 bases. The J call is uncertain, as TRBJ2-7 better fits the DNA end. Germline V gene lookup returns CDR1 SQVTM and CDR2 ANQGSEA. CDR3 length: 15 amino acids. DNA for the CDR3: TGCAGCGTTCCAAACACGGGGGACGGTCCCTACGAGCAGTACTTC. Residues: CSVPNTGDGPYEQYF.

The chain is built from TRBV6-1 and TRBJ1-6; TRBD1 agrees at 11 bases. Unmatched junction bases numbered 9, after V lost 4 bases and J lost 7 bases. The CDR3 runs 17 residues. Germline CDR1 is MNHNS and CDR2 is SASEGT. The CDR3 sequence: CASSANWDRGTNSPLHF. The CDR3 coding sequence is TGTGCCAGCAGTGCAAACTGGGACAGGGGGACGAATTCACCCCTCCACTTT.

The rearrangement joins TRBV11-3 to TRBJ2-1; 7 nucleotides match TRBD2. V shed 0 bases, J shed 4 bases, and the junction held 9 bases outside the gene matches. The CDR3 has 17 residues. Per germline, CDR1 SGHNT and CDR2 YENEEA. CDR3 nucleotide sequence: TGTGCCAGCAGCTTAGAGCGCCTAGCGGAGTTTTACAATGAGCAGTTCTTC. Amino acid sequence: CASSLERLAEFYNEQFF.

Concerning this clone itself: Other DNA sequences in this specimen translate into the identical CDR3. The V call is TRBV7-9, the J call TRBJ1-1, with 8 bases that match TRBD1. J was trimmed by 4 bases and V by 5 bases; bases with no gene match: 6. CDR1 SEHNR and CDR2 FQNEAQ come from the germline V gene (reference sequence). CDR3 size: 14 residues. The CDR3 sequence is CASSPDRGFTEAFF. The CDR3 nucleotides are TGTGCCAGCAGCCCAGACAGGGGATTCACTGAAGCTTTCTTT.

The chain couples TRBV5-8 to TRBJ2-2; maybe TRBD2 (5 bases). The CDR3 is 14 residues long. The germline gives CDR1 SGHTS, CDR2 YDEGEE. The V and J ends lost 2 bases and 5 bases respectively, with 10 bases between them. The CDR3 region is CASSFWRSTGELFF. In DNA form, the CDR3 reads TGTGCCAGCAGCTTTTGGAGGTCGACCGGGGAGCTGTTTTTT.

The chain joins TRBV10-3 to TRBJ1-6, with 7 bases fitting TRBD1. V shed 2 bases and J 9 bases; nucleotides not matched to a gene: 1. The CDR3 contains 13 residues. CDR1 and CDR2 from the germline V gene are ENHRY and SYGVKD. CDR3 residues: CAISETGVSPLHF. Written as DNA, the CDR3 is TGTGCCATCAGTGAGACAGGGGTTTCACCCCTCCACTTT.